Listed below are T cell receptor beta chains from one sample, sequenced in a study of blood T cell repertoires in COVID-19. Produced via immunoSEQ multiplex PCR; TCRdb's table is partial and in-frame only. The sample yields 180,000 or so clones, roughly 82% seen once. Sequenced sample: peripheral blood. The receptor set was obtained from a woman in her sixties or seventies with acute or convalescent COVID-19. The CDR3 runs from the conserved cysteine through the conserved F or W. A clone size is listed for some rows: how often the clone was seen (once, few, many), or a class if it is expanded.

abundance | v_gene | CDR3aa
NA | TRBV5-4 | CASSSGGILFNSPLHF
NA | TRBV18 | CASSSQPDSRPQHF
NA | TRBV16 | CASSQYGDRMNTEAFF
NA | TRBV7-3 | CASSLWPISDRYTGELFF
NA | TRBV4-1 | CASSQEGTGTSGTTQYF
few | TRBV7-8 | CASSSRLAGEDTQYF
NA | TRBV4-2 | CASSQVEGAGYGYTF
NA | TRBV5-3 | CAPVVRTGTFYGYTF
NA | TRBV29-1 | CSVGQNYEQYF
once | TRBV19 | CASETGFWDQPQHF
NA | TRBV28 | CASSSNSFSSNQPQHF
NA | TRBV10-3 | CAIGTGRVGAENIQYF
NA | TRBV7-2 | CASSLGQGLRNQPQHF
once | TRBV11-2 | CASSPRTGRTGELFF
few | TRBV16 | CASSGTPNLVYGYTF
NA | TRBV7-2 | CASSPGDRVAGEQYF
NA | TRBV19 | CASSRGGSGSYNEQFF
NA | TRBV25-1 | CASSAHRGTRGFNYGYTF
NA | TRBV5-1 | CASSSSQGAGETQYF
NA | TRBV7-8 | CASSLPLMRGYTF
NA | TRBV4-1 | CASSQVQNYEQYF
few | TRBV7-2 | CASSLGPAREAEAFF
NA | TRBV5-1 | CASSRDRGSYGYTF
NA | TRBV7-8 | CASSLFPAGLDEQYF
NA | TRBV19 | CASSQGQGGEETQYF
NA | TRBV19 | CASSITGNRAYEQYF
NA | TRBV5-1 | CASSLEGQGYGEQFF
NA | TRBV7-2 | CASRWEQRGELFF
NA | TRBV6-5 | CASYRSGNGNTIYF
NA | TRBV6-6 | CASSQDRAINSPLHF
NA | TRBV5-8 | CASSLFGGQVNTEAFF